Below, 28 T cell receptor beta chains from the same sample are listed, as sequenced in a study of CD8 T cells in ankylosing spondylitis. Study-level results: A TCR beta motif of roughly 8 highly homologous variants appeared characteristic of ankylosing spondylitis blood.

TCRdb redid the calling of the 5' RACE reads with MiXCR, one entry per CDR3 protein. The table records around 490,000 distinct CDR3 sequences, approximately 5.3% of them present only once. No antigens are known for them. Sequenced material: blood, either unsorted or a sorted T cell fraction (not recorded which). These receptor sequences come from a male donor with ankylosing spondylitis.

In this sample, this clonotype turned up many times. The genes are TRBV9 and TRBJ2-3; D unresolved. The CDR3 totals 14 residues. Germline CDR1 SGDLS, CDR2 YYNGEE. Trimming removed 2 bases from V and 8 bases from J, with 15 bases in between. This CDR3 reads CASSVGELPVTQYF. The DNA of the CDR3 is TGTGCCAGCAGCGTTGGGGAACTTCCAGTTACGCAGTATTTT.

This clonotype was detected ten times or more. The rearrangement uses TRBV20-1 and TRBJ1-5; D is perhaps TRBD1 (5 bases). The ends were cut back, 3 bases at V and 4 bases at J, with 13 bases in the middle. The CDR3 extends over 14 amino acids. Germline lookup yields CDR1 DFQATT and CDR2 SNEGSKA (reference sequence). The CDR3 loop is CSARSGAGNQPQHF. CDR3 bases: TGCAGTGCTAGGTCCGGGGCCGGGAATCAGCCCCAGCATTTT.

This chain joins TRBV27 and TRBJ2-1; D is undetermined. CDR1 MNHEY and CDR2 SMNVEV come from the germline V gene (reference sequence). The ends were cut back, 4 bases at V and 0 bases at J, with 13 bases in the middle. This CDR3 is built from 16 residues. CDR3 in DNA: TGTGCCAGCAGTTCCGACCCTATGAGCTCCTACAATGAGCAGTTCTTC. It encodes CASSSDPMSSYNEQFF.

In this sample, this clonotype turned up many times. The CDR3 here is CASSLGDPDTQYF. CDR3 nucleotides: TGTGCCAGCAGTTTGGGCGACCCAGATACGCAGTATTTT. The chain has TRBV12-3 or TRBV12-4 and TRBJ2-3, with D hard to call. V was pared by 3 bases and J by 4 bases, with 8 bases between. CDR3 length: 13 amino acids.

This clonotype has a count of ten or more. The rearrangement joins TRBV5-5 to TRBJ2-7; 8 positions agree with TRBD2. CDR1 is SGHKS, CDR2 YYEKEE, per germline (reference sequence). The length of the CDR3 is 15 residues. The V gene end was trimmed by 1 base and the J gene end by 4 bases; junction bases not matched to a gene: 7. The CDR3 DNA is TGTGCCAGCAGCTTGACGTCCAGACTAGCGTACGAGCAGTACTTC. Its protein is CASSLTSRLAYEQYF.

This clonotype turned up a few times. The chain is built from TRBV29-1 and TRBJ2-3; 9 bases line up with TRBD2. Germline V CDR1 and CDR2: SQVTM, ANQGSEA. V lost 7 bases to trimming and J lost 4 bases; unmatched junction nucleotides: 6. The CDR3 is 13 residues long. As DNA, the CDR3 is TGCAGCGGGAGTAGCGGGAGTGCAGATACGCAGTATTTT. It specifies CSGSSGSADTQYF.

There are many counts of this clonotype. The genes are TRBV6-1 and TRBJ1-4; 7 bases agree with TRBD1. V was clipped by 8 bases and J by 10 bases; unmatched bases: 7. CDR3 length: 12 amino acids. The germline gives CDR1 MNHNS, CDR2 SASEGT. The CDR3 DNA reads TGTGCCAGCCTCCCAGCAGGGGGAAAACTGTTTTTT. Its translation is CASLPAGGKLFF.

This clonotype showed up many times. The DNA of the CDR3 is TGTGCCAGCACCGGCAGGGGCTCACCCCTCCACTTT. Translating gives CASTGRGSPLHF. This chain links TRBV6-5 with TRBJ1-6; a possible D gene is TRBD1 (6 bases). The V gene's germline CDR1 is MNHEY and CDR2 SVGAGI. V lost 7 bases and J 10 bases, leaving 11 bases between the germline ends. The CDR3 is 12 residues long.

This clonotype was counted ten times or more. The V gene is TRBV29-1, the J gene TRBJ2-3; 11 nucleotides align to TRBD2. CDR1 and CDR2 from the germline V gene are SQVTM and ANQGSEA. The CDR3 runs 16 residues. V shed 1 base, J shed 4 bases, and the junction held 7 bases outside the gene matches. CDR3 region: CSVEGTSGLGPDTQYF. CDR3 DNA sequence: TGCAGCGTTGAAGGGACTAGCGGGCTTGGCCCAGATACGCAGTATTTT.

This clonotype was seen ten or more times. J is TRBJ2-3 and V is TRBV20-1; weak D call: TRBD2 (6 bases). Germline values: CDR1 DFQATT, CDR2 SNEGSKA (reference sequence). V lost 6 bases, J lost 1 base, and 17 bases lay in between. This CDR3 has 15 amino acids. The CDR3 region is CSAIVGERGTDTQYF. CDR3 sequence (DNA): TGCAGTGCCATAGTCGGGGAGCGGGGCACAGATACGCAGTATTTT.

This clonotype has at least ten counts. The rearrangement uses TRBV11-2 and TRBJ2-4; D is tentatively TRBD1 or TRBD2 (6 bases each). The CDR3 extends over 19 amino acids. Per the germline V gene, CDR1 is SGHAT and CDR2 is FQNNGV. The V gene lost 4 bases and the J gene lost 3 bases, with 25 bases spanning the gap. CDR3 region: CASSSLRGAGTLDKNIQYF. The CDR3 coding sequence is TGTGCCAGCAGCTCCCTCAGGGGCGCGGGGACCTTAGACAAAAACATTCAGTACTTC.

This clonotype was seen ten or more times. This chain uses TRBV4-2 with TRBJ2-1; D could derive from TRBD1 or TRBD2 (5 bases each). Trimming pared 2 bases from V and 0 bases from J, leaving 14 bases between. CDR1 is LGHNA and CDR2 is YNFKEQ in the germline V gene. This CDR3 region has 17 residues. Written as DNA, the CDR3 is TGTGCCAGCAGCCAATCTACGAGGGGTAGCTCCTACAATGAGCAGTTCTTC. It specifies CASSQSTRGSSYNEQFF.

This clonotype was seen a handful of times. The chain joins TRBV7-8 to TRBJ2-7; 7 bases match TRBD1. Trimming cost V 5 bases and J 4 bases; bases outside gene matches: 11. CDR1 and CDR2 from the germline V gene are SGHVS and FQNEAQ. The CDR3 length is 15 residues. CDR3 sequence: CASSLPPGQRYEQYF. In DNA form, the CDR3 reads TGTGCCAGCAGCCTTCCCCCGGGACAGAGATACGAGCAGTACTTC.

CDR3: CASSLTGTGNSYEQYF. CDR3 DNA sequence: TGTGCCAGCAGCTTAACCGGGACAGGTAACTCCTACGAGCAGTACTTC. The chain employs TRBV7-9 and TRBJ2-7, with 8 positions matching TRBD1. The CDR3 is made up of 16 amino acids. Trimming at V came to 2 bases and at J to 0 bases, leaving 6 bases not matched to a gene. From germline, CDR1 is SEHNR and CDR2 FQNEAQ (reference sequence).

This chain joins TRBV12-3 or TRBV12-4 and TRBJ1-2; D is ambiguous. The V and J ends lost 6 bases and 14 bases respectively, with 16 bases between them. CDR3 length: 11 residues. In DNA, the CDR3 is TGTGCCAGCAGCCCCTCCGTCGGTCGTACCTTC. As protein: CASSPSVGRTF.

In its sample, this clonotype was seen many times. The V and J genes are TRBV29-1 and TRBJ2-3, with TRBD2 matching over 13 bases. The CDR3 has 17 amino acids. Per germline, CDR1 SQVTM and CDR2 ANQGSEA. V dropped 1 base and J dropped 4; count of bases not matched to a gene: 8. For the CDR3, the DNA is TGCAGCGTTGAAGGGGCTAGGACTAGCGGGAGATCAGATACGCAGTATTTT. It translates to CSVEGARTSGRSDTQYF.

This clonotype was seen more than once but under ten times. This chain links TRBV28 with TRBJ2-7; D possibly corresponds to TRBD2 (6 bases). The CDR3 has 13 amino acids. CDR1 is MDHEN and CDR2 is SYDVKM in the germline V gene. Deletions cut 7 bases from V and 3 bases from J, with 13 bases between. CDR3 residues: CASNPGVIYEQYF. Here the CDR3 DNA reads TGTGCCAGCAACCCGGGAGTGATCTACGAGCAGTACTTC.

This clonotype has a count of ten or more. This chain links TRBV19 with TRBJ2-4; a possible D gene is TRBD2 (6 bases). This CDR3 comprises 13 residues. Trimming stripped 5 bases from V and 5 bases from J, with 10 bases between. Germline V gives CDR1 LNHDA, CDR2 SQIVND (reference sequence). The CDR3 DNA follows: TGTGCCAGTAGTCGGACTATTGAAAACATTCAGTACTTC. Encoded protein: CASSRTIENIQYF.

This clonotype was picked up many times. The chain has TRBV7-9 and TRBJ2-7; D unresolved. The CDR3 totals 12 residues. V was trimmed by 0 bases and J by 6 bases, leaving 6 bases between them. CDR1 is SEHNR and CDR2 is FQNEAQ in the germline V gene (reference sequence). The CDR3 spells CASSLAYSEQYF. The DNA of the CDR3 is TGTGCCAGCAGCTTAGCATACAGCGAGCAGTACTTC.

In this sample, this clonotype turned up many times. The gene calls are TRBV28 and TRBJ2-4, with 12 bases lining up with TRBD1. The CDR3 runs 16 residues. Trimming cost V 3 bases and J 7 bases; bases outside gene matches: 7. The germline gives CDR1 MDHEN, CDR2 SYDVKM. CDR3 sequence (DNA): TGTGCCAGCAGTTTTCCGGGACAGGGGGCGTGGAACATTCAGTACTTC. Its protein product is CASSFPGQGAWNIQYF. Full variable domain (remainder filled in from reference TRBV28 and TRBJ2-4): DVKVTQSSRYLVKRTGEKVFLECVQDMDHENMFWYRQDPGLGLRLIYFSYDVKMKEKGDIPEGYSVSREKKERFSLILESASTNQTSMYLCASSFPGQGAWNIQYFGAGTRLSVL.

This clonotype was observed at least ten times. The CDR3 DNA reads TGTGCCAGCAGCTTAGACAGGGTAGGGAGTGAAGCTTTCTTT. Translated: CASSLDRVGSEAFF. The genes are TRBV7-6 and TRBJ1-1; D may be TRBD1 (6 bases). There are 14 residues in the CDR3. Germline V gives CDR1 SGHVS, CDR2 FNYEAQ. V was clipped by 1 base and J by 7 bases, with 13 bases between them.

The table lists this clonotype with a few counts. The chain employs TRBV4-3 and TRBJ1-2, with TRBD1 matching 10 bases. V was clipped by 3 bases and J by 4 bases; unmatched bases: 17. The CDR3 is made up of 19 amino acids. Germline V lookup: CDR1 LGHNA, CDR2 YSLEER. CDR3 region: CASSQLGDSGTGAFYGYTF. The CDR3, as DNA: TGCGCCAGCAGCCAGCTAGGGGACTCCGGGACAGGGGCTTTCTATGGCTACACCTTC.

This clonotype was found many times. This chain uses TRBV24-1 with TRBJ2-5; 9 bases are shared with TRBD2. The CDR3 sequence is 14 residues long. Germline CDR1 KGHDR, CDR2 SFDVKD. After removal of 4 bases from V and 4 bases from J, the junction contained 3 bases not matched to a gene. The CDR3 DNA reads as TGTGCCACCAGTGACGAACTAGCGGGAGAGACCCAGTACTTC. Protein: CATSDELAGETQYF.

Worth noting for this clonotype: This sequence may be a read error, since a much larger clone differs from it by one base. CDR3 loop: CASSYAGTSGYTDMQYF. CDR3 nucleotide sequence: TGTGCCAGCAGCTACGCAGGGACTAGCGGCTACACAGATATGCAGTATTTT. The rearrangement uses TRBV7-9 and TRBJ2-3; 11 bases line up with TRBD2. Germline CDR1 SEHNR, CDR2 FQNEAQ (reference sequence). The CDR3 spans 17 residues.

J is TRBJ2-2 and V is TRBV11-2, with 14 bases that match TRBD2. This CDR3 region has 17 residues. Germline CDR1 reads SGHAT; CDR2 reads FQNNGV. The J segment lost 2 bases and the V segment lost 6 bases, leaving 5 bases of the junction unmatched. DNA of the CDR3: TGTGCCAGCAGATCCGGACTAGCGGGGGGTAACACCGGGGAGCTGTTTTTT. Protein sequence: CASRSGLAGGNTGELFF.

In the case of this clonotype: A much more abundant neighbour one base away suggests this may be a read error. J is TRBJ2-7 and V is TRBV6-2 or TRBV6-3, with 7 bases that match TRBD2. The junction had 2 bases not matched to a gene; V was cut back by 4 bases and J by 2 bases. This CDR3 contains 13 residues. Germline V gene sequence: CDR1 MNHEY, CDR2 SVGEGT. CDR3 coding DNA: TGTGCCAGCAGTTGGGGGGGGACCTACGAGCAGTACTTC. The encoded protein is CASSWGGTYEQYF.

This clonotype occurred many times. The chain uses TRBV29-1 and TRBJ2-7; D assignment may be TRBD1 or TRBD2 (5 bases each). V lost 6 bases to trimming and J lost 6 bases, with 15 bases between them. This CDR3 region has 12 residues. CDR1 SQVTM and CDR2 ANQGSEA come from the germline V gene. The CDR3 spells CSVVSRGSEQYF. In DNA form, the CDR3 reads TGCAGCGTAGTGTCGAGGGGCAGCGAGCAGTACTTC.

This clonotype was counted between two and nine times. The V gene is TRBV7-6, the J gene TRBJ2-7; 7 bases agree with TRBD1. V lost 1 base, J lost 3 bases, and 15 bases stayed unmatched. This CDR3 has 18 amino acids. Germline values: CDR1 SGHVS, CDR2 FNYEAQ. This CDR3 is CASSLGQVGQARGYEQYF. CDR3 nucleotides: TGTGCCAGCAGCTTAGGCCAAGTCGGACAGGCGAGAGGCTACGAGCAGTACTTC. The full variable domain, rest sourced from reference TRBV7-6 and TRBJ2-7, is GAGVSQSPRYKVTKRGQDVALRCDPISGHVSLYWYRQALGQGPEFLTYFNYEAQQDKSGLPNDRFSAERPEGSISTLTIQRTEQRDSAMYRCASSLGQVGQARGYEQYFGPGTRLTVT.